These 31 T cell receptor beta chains were sequenced from one sample in a study of blood T cell repertoires in COVID-19. Libraries were prepared by immunoSEQ multiplex PCR; TCRdb keeps only in-frame clonotypes and omits some of them. Of some 300,000 clones in the sample, almost 90% were seen once. The sample was PBMCs or T cells enriched from blood (not recorded which). Receptor source: a woman in her late teens or twenties with acute COVID-19.

Only one count was recorded for this clone. V is TRBV11-2 and J is TRBJ2-1, with D perhaps matching TRBD2 (5 bases). The V end lost 1 base, the J end lost 10 bases, and 11 bases lay between the germline ends. Germline V gives CDR1 SGHAT, CDR2 FQNNGV. The CDR3 is 13 amino acids. CDR3 sequence (DNA): TGTGCCAGCAGCTTAGGGACTCCCGCGGAGCAGTTCTTC. This sequence encodes CASSLGTPAEQFF.

The V gene is TRBV7-9, the J gene TRBJ1-1, with D tentatively TRBD1 (5 bases). The germline gives CDR1 SEHNR, CDR2 FQNEAQ (reference sequence). The CDR3 totals 12 residues. The V end was cut by 3 bases, the J end by 9 bases, with 11 bases between. CDR3 residues: CASSFIGHQAFF. The CDR3 DNA follows: TGTGCCAGCAGCTTCATAGGACATCAAGCTTTCTTT.

The chain carries TRBV2 and TRBJ1-2; TRBD1 matches at 9 bases. The CDR3 is 16 residues long. The germline CDR1 and CDR2 sequences are SNHLY and FYNNEI. The V and J ends lost 0 bases and 4 bases, in that order; junction bases with no gene match: 6. In nucleotides, the CDR3 is TGTGCCAGCAGTGAAGCCGCGGGACAGGGAGGCTATGGCTACACCTTC. It yields the protein CASSEAAGQGGYGYTF. Looking up the rest from reference TRBV2 and TRBJ1-2 gives the full variable domain: EPEVTQTPSHQVTQMGQEVILRCVPISNHLYFYWYRQILGQKVEFLVSFYNNEISEKSEIFDDQFSVERPDGSNFTLKIRSTKLEDSAMYFCASSEAAGQGGYGYTFGSGTRLTVV.

J is TRBJ1-5 and V is TRBV6-2 or TRBV6-3; TRBD1 aligns across 7 bases. The V and J ends lost 2 bases and 11 bases, in that order; junction bases with no gene match: 3. CDR1 and CDR2 from the germline V gene are MNHEY and SVGEGT. The CDR3 runs to 12 residues. The DNA for the CDR3 is TGTGCCAGCAGTTACGAAGGGGGCGCCCAGCATTTT. This gives the protein CASSYEGGAQHF.

This chain joins TRBV7-2 and TRBJ2-2; the match to TRBD1 covers 8 bases. The CDR3 contains 15 residues. Germline CDR1 SGHTA, CDR2 FQGNSA. The ends lost 5 bases at V and 6 bases at J; junction bases unmatched: 8. This chain's CDR3 is CASSPGTGRPGELFF. In DNA, the CDR3 is TGTGCCAGCAGCCCAGGGACAGGCCGACCCGGGGAGCTGTTTTTT. The variable domain in full, completed from reference TRBV7-2 and TRBJ2-2, reads GAGVSQSPSNKVTEKGKDVELRCDPISGHTALYWYRQSLGQGLEFLIYFQGNSAPDKSGLPSDRFSAERTGGSVSTLTIQRTQQEDSAVYLCASSPGTGRPGELFFGEGSRLTVL.

DNA for the CDR3: TGTGCCAGCAGTTACAGGGGGCACTCCACCTACGAGCAGTACTTC. It translates to CASSYRGHSTYEQYF. The chain combines TRBV27 with TRBJ2-7; 9 bases line up with TRBD1. The CDR3 covers 15 residues. Losses at the gene ends were 4 bases for V and 2 bases for J; bases not matched to a gene: 6. In germline, CDR1 is MNHEY, CDR2 SMNVEV (reference sequence).

The rearrangement links TRBV7-9 to TRBJ2-5, with 10 bases fitting TRBD2. Trimming took 1 base from V and 0 from J; bases not matched to a gene: 8. Germline V CDR1 and CDR2: SEHNR, FQNEAQ (reference sequence). This CDR3 contains 18 residues. CDR3 loop: CASSLDGTSVSYQETQYF. The CDR3 region has the DNA TGTGCCAGCAGCTTAGACGGGACTAGCGTTTCGTACCAAGAGACCCAGTACTTC.

V usage is TRBV28 and J usage is TRBJ1-1; D is unclear. The CDR3 loop spans 12 amino acids. The V and J ends lost 7 bases and 4 bases respectively, with 10 bases between them. CDR1 and CDR2 (germline): MDHEN, SYDVKM. The CDR3 sequence is CASTTPGTEAFF. Written as DNA, the CDR3 is TGTGCCAGCACTACCCCCGGCACTGAAGCTTTCTTT.

The chain has TRBV19 and TRBJ2-7; 7 bases match TRBD2. CDR3 length equals 14 residues. V lost 5 bases to trimming and J lost 3 bases; unmatched junction nucleotides: 7. Germline CDR1 reads LNHDA; CDR2 reads SQIVND (reference sequence). The CDR3 reads CASSLAGGFYEQYF. CDR3 sequence (DNA): TGTGCCAGTAGTTTGGCCGGGGGGTTCTACGAGCAGTACTTC. Variable domain in full (rest from reference TRBV19 and TRBJ2-7): DGGITQSPKYLFRKEGQNVTLSCEQNLNHDAMYWYRQDPGQGLRLIYYSQIVNDFQKGDIAEGYSVSREKKESFPLTVTSAQKNPTAFYLCASSLAGGFYEQYFGPGTRLTVT.

The V gene is TRBV18, the J gene TRBJ1-1; D is possibly TRBD1 (5 bases). Trimming removed 6 bases at V and 4 bases at J, with 18 bases between. There are 15 residues in the CDR3. In germline, CDR1 is KGHSH, CDR2 LQKENI. This CDR3 is CASSPLQDIGTEAFF. The DNA for the CDR3 is TGTGCCAGCTCGCCTCTACAGGATATTGGCACTGAAGCTTTCTTT.

This chain uses TRBV7-3 with TRBJ2-3, with 9 bases matching TRBD1. The CDR3 totals 15 residues. J gave up 4 bases and V 8 bases, and 10 bases lay outside the gene matches. Germline CDR1 and CDR2: SGHTA and FQGTGA. Here the CDR3 DNA reads TGTGCCAGCGGACCCGGGGACAGGGACGCAGATACGCAGTATTTT. This gives the protein CASGPGDRDADTQYF.

This clone came up once. CDR3: CASSPGRDRGWVTEAFF. The CDR3, as DNA: TGTGCCAGCAGCCCAGGCCGGGACAGGGGATGGGTCACTGAAGCTTTCTTT. This chain connects TRBV9 to TRBJ1-1; TRBD1 matches 10 bases. The CDR3 has 17 amino acids. Germline trimming cut 4 bases from V and 4 bases from J; bases unmatched to any gene: 13. CDR1 is SGDLS, CDR2 YYNGEE, per germline. Filled out from reference TRBV9 and TRBJ1-1, the complete variable domain reads DSGVTQTPKHLITATGQRVTLRCSPRSGDLSVYWYQQSLDQGLQFLIQYYNGEERAKGNILERFSAQQFPDLHSELNLSSLELGDSALYFCASSPGRDRGWVTEAFFGQGTRLTVV.

The genes are TRBV7-9 and TRBJ2-1; no clear D gene. There are 13 residues in the CDR3. CDR1 and CDR2 (germline): SEHNR, FQNEAQ (reference sequence). Trimming left V 6 bases short and J 6 bases short, with 12 bases between. This CDR3 is CASSFGASNEQFF. The CDR3 DNA is TGTGCCAGCAGTTTCGGAGCGTCCAATGAGCAGTTCTTC.

The chain uses TRBV10-1 and TRBJ2-7; a possible D gene is TRBD2 (7 bases). V shed 5 bases and J shed 2 bases, with 16 bases lying between them. The germline V gene has CDR1 WNHNN and CDR2 SYGVQD (reference sequence). This CDR3 contains 15 residues. The DNA for the CDR3 is TGCGCCAGCAGTCCAAGCGGGACATTCCCCTACGAGCAGTACTTC. It specifies CASSPSGTFPYEQYF.

V and J are TRBV28 and TRBJ2-1, with TRBD2 matching 8 bases. CDR1 is MDHEN, CDR2 SYDVKM, per germline. The CDR3 is made up of 13 amino acids. Trimming at V came to 4 bases and at J to 8 bases, leaving 4 bases not matched to a gene. The CDR3 coding sequence is TGTGCCAGCAGTTCCACCGGGAGGGATGAGCAGTTCTTC. Translation gives CASSSTGRDEQFF.

This clone has only one observation. V and J are TRBV28 and TRBJ2-7; 7 bases align to TRBD1. V dropped 5 bases and J dropped 3; count of bases not matched to a gene: 13. This CDR3 has 16 amino acids. CDR1 and CDR2 from the germline V gene are MDHEN and SYDVKM. The CDR3: CASSGFIGGAHYEQYF. The DNA of the CDR3 is TGTGCCAGCAGTGGGTTTATAGGGGGCGCTCACTACGAGCAGTACTTC.

This clone was counted once. V usage is TRBV19 and J usage is TRBJ2-1; TRBD1 might be the D (7 bases). The CDR3 consists of 17 residues. V was shortened by 1 base and J by 9 bases, with 22 bases between the two germline ends. CDR1 is LNHDA, CDR2 SQIVND, per germline (reference sequence). CDR3 nucleotide sequence: TGTGCCAGTAGTATAGCCCCAGGGGGAGGTCCTATCAGTGAGCAGTTCTTC. This encodes CASSIAPGGGPISEQFF.

The J gene is TRBJ1-5, the V gene TRBV28, with D possibly TRBD1 on 6 matching bases. Trimming left V 7 bases short and J 5 bases short, with 15 bases between. The length of the CDR3 is 14 residues. Germline lookup yields CDR1 MDHEN and CDR2 SYDVKM. The CDR3: CASTLSGGYQPQHF. For the CDR3, the DNA is TGTGCCAGCACCCTGAGTGGGGGCTATCAGCCCCAGCATTTT.

The chain combines TRBV19 with TRBJ2-2, with TRBD1 matching over 12 bases. The CDR3 is 16 residues long. Germline trimming cut 1 base from V and 6 bases from J; bases unmatched to any gene: 3. Germline V gene lookup returns CDR1 LNHDA and CDR2 SQIVND (reference sequence). The CDR3 region is CASSIGDRGLPGELFF. The CDR3 nucleotides read TGTGCCAGTAGTATAGGGGACAGGGGGCTGCCCGGGGAGCTGTTTTTT.

This sequence joins TRBV28 and TRBJ1-1; D not certain. The V gene lost 6 bases and the J gene lost 11 bases, with 16 bases spanning the gap. Germline V gene data show CDR1 as MDHEN and CDR2 as SYDVKM. The CDR3 is made up of 12 amino acids. The CDR3 DNA reads TGTGCCAGCAGAAAGGCCACCACCAGGGCTTTCTTT. Amino acid sequence: CASRKATTRAFF.

This chain joins TRBV30 and TRBJ2-7; D not resolved. The V end lost 2 bases, the J end lost 6 bases, and 5 bases lay between the germline ends. Germline lookup yields CDR1 GTSNPN and CDR2 SVGIG (reference sequence). The CDR3 has 10 amino acids. This CDR3 is CAWSPSEQYF. The CDR3 DNA follows: TGTGCCTGGAGTCCTTCCGAGCAGTACTTC.

The rearrangement links TRBV12-5 to TRBJ1-6, with D perhaps TRBD1 (6 bases). Trimming removed 1 base from V and 8 bases from J, with 9 bases in between. This CDR3 comprises 14 residues. Germline V gene lookup returns CDR1 LGHNT and CDR2 FRNRAP. CDR3 bases: TGTGCTAGTGGTTTGGCAGGGGATTATTCACCCCTCCACTTT. This translates into CASGLAGDYSPLHF.

V and J are TRBV7-2 and TRBJ1-2; D is undetermined. CDR3 length: 12 amino acids. With 2 bases removed from V and 5 bases from J, the gap between germline ends came to 6 bases. CDR1 is SGHTA, CDR2 FQGNSA, per germline. The chain's CDR3 is CASSLRGYGYTF. CDR3 sequence (DNA): TGTGCCAGCAGCTTACGAGGGTATGGCTACACCTTC. Supplemented by reference TRBV7-2 and TRBJ1-2, the full variable domain reads GAGVSQSPSNKVTEKGKDVELRCDPISGHTALYWYRQSLGQGLEFLIYFQGNSAPDKSGLPSDRFSAERTGGSVSTLTIQRTQQEDSAVYLCASSLRGYGYTFGSGTRLTVV.

The V call is TRBV5-6, the J call TRBJ1-6, with unresolved D. In germline, CDR1 is SGHDT, CDR2 YYEEEE. V lost 4 bases and J lost 10, with 18 bases in between. The CDR3 has 15 residues. CDR3: CASSQSPSPMSPLHF. DNA for the CDR3: TGTGCCAGCAGCCAATCTCCGAGCCCAATGTCACCCCTCCACTTT.

This chain joins TRBV12-3 or TRBV12-4 and TRBJ1-1; TRBD1 agrees at 8 bases. The CDR3 consists of 13 residues. The J segment lost 7 bases and the V segment lost 5 bases, leaving 6 bases of the junction unmatched. CDR3 sequence: CASSAGQGGEAFF. The CDR3 region has the DNA TGTGCCAGCAGTGCTGGACAGGGTGGTGAAGCTTTCTTT.

The V and J genes are TRBV12-3 or TRBV12-4 and TRBJ1-1; the match to TRBD1 covers 9 bases. Germline trimming cut 5 bases from V and 6 bases from J; bases unmatched to any gene: 1. This CDR3 spans 12 amino acids. CDR3: CASSRQGAEAFF. The CDR3 bases are TGTGCCAGCAGTCGACAGGGGGCTGAAGCTTTCTTT.

This clone has a single count. The chain's CDR3 is CASSLDESTGGGYGYGYTF. CDR3 in DNA: TGTGCCAGCAGCTTAGATGAGAGCACAGGGGGCGGCTATGGCTATGGCTACACCTTC. The rearrangement uses TRBV7-9 and TRBJ1-2, with TRBD1 identical over 9 bases. This CDR3 comprises 19 residues. V was pared by 1 base and J by 4 bases, with 16 bases of the junction left unmatched. Germline V gene lookup returns CDR1 SEHNR and CDR2 FQNEAQ (reference sequence).

To note about this clone: Additional DNA sequences in this sample encode the identical CDR3. The J gene is TRBJ2-5, the V gene TRBV12-3 or TRBV12-4; unclear D gene. The CDR3 length is 12 residues. Between the trimmed V and J ends, which lost 3 bases and 5 bases, there was a span of 7 bases. CDR3 residues: CASSFSRETQYF. The CDR3 bases are TGTGCCAGCAGTTTTTCGAGGGAGACCCAGTACTTC.

This chain connects TRBV30 to TRBJ1-5, with TRBD1 matching 9 bases. This CDR3 is 15 amino acids long. V gave up 2 bases and J gave up 1 base; unmatched junction bases: 3. Germline values: CDR1 GTSNPN, CDR2 SVGIG (reference sequence). The CDR3 region is CAWSHGTGSNQPQHF. In nucleotides, the CDR3 is TGTGCCTGGAGTCACGGGACAGGGAGCAATCAGCCCCAGCATTTT. Full variable domain (missing parts from reference TRBV30 and TRBJ1-5): SQTIHQWPATLVQPVGSPLSLECTVEGTSNPNLYWYRQAAGRGLQLLFYSVGIGQISSEVPQNLSASRPQDRQFILSSKKLLLSDSGFYLCAWSHGTGSNQPQHFGDGTRLSIL.

The V call is TRBV10-2, the J call TRBJ2-7; 7 bases are a match to TRBD1. The germline CDR1 and CDR2 sequences are WSHSY and SAAADI. J was trimmed by 2 bases and V by 7 bases; bases with no gene match: 5. The CDR3 is 13 residues long. CDR3 sequence: CASTRQGTYEQYF. CDR3 bases: TGCGCCAGCACTCGACAGGGCACCTACGAGCAGTACTTC.

The chain has TRBV19 and TRBJ1-2; 7 bases line up with TRBD1. In germline, CDR1 is LNHDA, CDR2 SQIVND (reference sequence). The junction had 8 bases not matched to a gene; V was cut back by 6 bases and J by 1 base. The CDR3 extends over 15 amino acids. CDR3 loop: CASSETGTVNYGYTF. The DNA of the CDR3 is TGTGCCAGTAGCGAGACGGGGACAGTTAACTATGGCTACACCTTC.